The clone carrying this T cell receptor beta chain was recorded only once. Its specificity is unknown. This CDR3 has 13 amino acids. V was trimmed by 6 bases and J by 5 bases, leaving 16 bases between them. Per the germline V gene, CDR1 is DFQATT and CDR2 is SNEGSKA (reference sequence). RNA transcripts provided the source from which TCR beta CDR3 regions were amplified. During a first-round RT-PCR of the TCR CDR3, the HTBI primer set was used. TCRdb itself ran the multiplex PCR reads through MiXCR, one entry per CDR3 protein. The sample contains 560,000 or so distinct CDR3 sequences, less than 20% of which appear only once. This specimen belongs to a study of T cells in Graves' hyperthyroidism and ophthalmopathy. Study-wide results and limits: A median around 6.4 months before onset, the model predicted ophthalmopathy.

The sample was blood. This sequence originates from a man aged 35 to 55 with Graves' ophthalmopathy. This chain links TRBV20-1 with TRBJ1-1; possible D gene TRBD1, 6 bases. In DNA, the CDR3 is TGCAGTGCCCCGGGGGGGGCGCGGACTGAAGCTTTCTTT. The encoded protein is CSAPGGARTEAFF.